The 5 T cell receptor beta chains given below trace back to one sample, sequenced in a study of blood T cell repertoires in COVID-19. Profiling relied on immunoSEQ multiplex PCR, and the TCRdb table lists in-frame clones only, not all of them. Counted here are about 80,000 clones, roughly 80% occurring once; the ten biggest clones make up under 45%. Sequences were obtained from peripheral blood. Every receptor here comes from a woman aged 65 to 85 with acute or convalescent COVID-19.

V gene TRBV5-6 combines with J gene TRBJ2-7; 8 bases are shared with TRBD1. Germline CDR1 reads SGHDT; CDR2 reads YYEEEE. V gave up 3 bases and J gave up 6 bases; unmatched junction bases: 17. This CDR3 comprises 17 residues. The CDR3 DNA sequence: TGTGCCAGCAGCTCTCCCGATTTTCGACAGGGGCCCTCCGAGCAGTACTTC. This sequence encodes CASSSPDFRQGPSEQYF.

The CDR3 sequence: CASSHSSSGVRSETQYF. DNA of the CDR3: TGTGCCAGCAGCCACAGCTCTAGCGGGGTACGATCGGAGACCCAGTACTTC. J is TRBJ2-5 and V is TRBV4-2; TRBD2 matches 9 bases. The CDR3 extends over 17 amino acids. Germline V lookup: CDR1 LGHNA, CDR2 YNFKEQ. J lost 5 bases, V lost 3 bases, and 13 bases had no gene match.

The rearrangement joins TRBV29-1 to TRBJ2-1; 10 positions match TRBD2. The CDR3 has 16 residues. The germline V gene has CDR1 SQVTM and CDR2 ANQGSEA. V was pared by 6 bases and J by 0 bases, with 8 bases of the junction left unmatched. Written as DNA, the CDR3 is TGCAGCGTCACCACGGGACTAGCGTACTCCTACAATGAGCAGTTCTTC. Its translation is CSVTTGLAYSYNEQFF.

J is TRBJ2-2 and V is TRBV25-1; TRBD1 might be the D (6 bases). Germline V gene data show CDR1 as MGHDK and CDR2 as SYGVNS. V lost 6 bases to trimming and J lost 7 bases, with 15 bases between them. There are 14 residues in the CDR3. The CDR3 DNA sequence: TGTGCCAGCAGCCCCAGGGTGACAGGCGGGGAGCTGTTTTTT. Translating it yields CASSPRVTGGELFF.

This clone has only one observation. Its ends do not fully match the called genes, so a read error is possible. The chain employs TRBV7-9 and TRBJ2-7; weak D call: TRBD2 (6 bases). The CDR3 extends over 12 amino acids. Germline CDR1 is SEHNR and CDR2 is FQNEAQ (reference sequence). This CDR3 is CASSLPPGDPIF. CDR3 sequence (DNA): TGTGCCAGCAGCCTACCCCCGGGGGACCCCATCTTC.